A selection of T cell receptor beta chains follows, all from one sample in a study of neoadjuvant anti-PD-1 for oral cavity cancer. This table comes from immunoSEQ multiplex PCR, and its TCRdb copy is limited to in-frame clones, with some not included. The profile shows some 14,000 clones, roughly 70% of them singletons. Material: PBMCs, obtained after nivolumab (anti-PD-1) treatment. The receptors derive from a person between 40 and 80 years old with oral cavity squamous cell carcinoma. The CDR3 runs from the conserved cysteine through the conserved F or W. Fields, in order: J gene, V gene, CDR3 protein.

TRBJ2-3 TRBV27 CASSPRDFGDTQYF
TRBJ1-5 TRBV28 CASSPPGQGWNQPQHF
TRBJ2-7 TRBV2 CASSDTYEQYF
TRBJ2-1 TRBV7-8 CASSLVPRANRNEQFF
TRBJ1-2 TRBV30 CAWSVRGPINYGYTF
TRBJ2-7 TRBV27 CASSKTSGYTLYEQYF
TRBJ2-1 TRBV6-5 CASRRQGHYNEQFF
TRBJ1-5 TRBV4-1 CASSQPQRNQPQHF
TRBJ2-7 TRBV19 CASSLQGASSYEQYF
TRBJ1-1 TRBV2 CASRASGGSTEAFF
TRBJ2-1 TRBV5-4 CASSLNDEQFF
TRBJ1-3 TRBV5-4 CASSLTGAGNTIYF
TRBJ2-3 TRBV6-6 CASSYRRDTQYF
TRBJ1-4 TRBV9 CASSVVSGPGEKLFF
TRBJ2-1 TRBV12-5 CASGLGPGLEDNEQFF
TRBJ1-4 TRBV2 CATTKEDFTNLATNEKLFF
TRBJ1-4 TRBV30 CALGLGAREKLFF
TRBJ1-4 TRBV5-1 CASRATNEKLFF
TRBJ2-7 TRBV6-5 CASSPLAGQSYEQYF
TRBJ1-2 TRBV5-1 CASSFRTDNYGYTF
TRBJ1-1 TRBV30 CAWRWGLVAFF
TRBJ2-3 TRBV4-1 CASSQVGSFDTQYF
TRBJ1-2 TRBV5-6 CASSLRQGDYYGYTF
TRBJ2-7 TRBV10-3 CAISERWGAFGYEQYF